This T cell receptor (beta chain) was captured by sequencing in a study of blood T cell repertoires in COVID-19. The CDR3 length is 16 residues. V lost 1 base to trimming and J lost 7 bases; unmatched junction nucleotides: 9. Per germline, CDR1 LGHDT and CDR2 YNNKEL (reference sequence). All enrollees were roughly 18 to 100 years old and from about 25 US areas. Assignments of participants to cohorts depended upon their own reported clinical history. Recovery among Cohort 3 donors was established by two negative PCRs, clearance, or symptom resolution. Original data processing: Scientists estimated how many nucleated cells there were by amplifying reference gene primers. Sequenced by immunoSEQ multiplex PCR; TCRdb stores in-frame clones only, minus some. V and J calls and clone size are as listed in that table; D and trimming were resolved from the DNA. The sample shows 250,000 to 350,000 clones, 90% of them seen only once.

The rearrangement uses TRBV3-1 (or the pseudogene TRBV3-2) and TRBJ2-1, with 8 bases that match TRBD2. This sequence was found in a woman in her twenties or thirties who had recovered from COVID-19. The sample consisted of PBMCs or T cells enriched from blood (not recorded which). The chain's CDR3 is CASSQVTGGLTNEQFF. CDR3 nucleotide sequence: TGTGCCAGCAGCCAAGTAACGGGAGGGCTAACAAATGAGCAGTTCTTC.